These T cell receptor beta chains were read from a single sample in a study of cytomegalovirus exposure and HLA in healthy donors. TCRdb keeps only in-frame clones here, not all; method: immunoSEQ multiplex PCR. The table includes tens of thousands of clones, roughly 53% detected once. The sample taken for sequencing was PBMCs. These receptors were taken from a human donor in good health. Each CDR3 is given with its conserved first and last residue. A D gene is named only where the DNA matches it firmly. Size is omitted from some rows. Given values are once, few, many or a class for expanded clones.

d_call: NA
clone_size: few
j_call: TRBJ2-7
v_call: TRBV7-8
cdr3_length: 12
cdr3_aa: CASSSRDYEQYF
cdr3_nt: TGTGCCAGCAGCTCCAGGGATTACGAGCAGTACTTC

d_call: TRBD2
clone_size: NA
j_call: TRBJ2-3
v_call: TRBV10-2
cdr3_length: 16
cdr3_aa: CASSERLAGKGDTQYF
cdr3_nt: TGCGCCAGCAGTGAGAGGCTAGCGGGGAAAGGGGATACGCAGTATTTT

d_call: TRBD1
clone_size: NA
j_call: TRBJ1-2
v_call: TRBV4-3
cdr3_length: 15
cdr3_aa: CASSQDSGTGGGYTF
cdr3_nt: TGCGCCAGCAGCCAAGATAGCGGGACAGGGGGTGGCTACACCTTC

d_call: NA
clone_size: NA
j_call: TRBJ2-7
v_call: TRBV5-1
cdr3_length: 15
cdr3_aa: CASSFKGGDSYEQYF
cdr3_nt: TGCGCCAGCAGCTTTAAGGGGGGGGACTCCTACGAGCAGTACTTC

d_call: NA
clone_size: NA
j_call: TRBJ2-1
v_call: TRBV7-2
cdr3_length: 12
cdr3_aa: CASSLSSNEQFF
cdr3_nt: TGTGCCAGCAGCTTATCTAGCAATGAGCAGTTCTTC

d_call: TRBD1
clone_size: few
j_call: TRBJ2-1
v_call: TRBV5-1
cdr3_length: 15
cdr3_aa: CASSSDRSSYNEQFF
cdr3_nt: TGCGCCAGCAGCTCGGACAGGAGCTCCTACAATGAGCAGTTCTTC

d_call: NA
clone_size: NA
j_call: TRBJ1-2
v_call: TRBV5-5
cdr3_length: 14
cdr3_aa: CASSLPDIAWGYTF
cdr3_nt: TGTGCCAGCAGCTTGCCGGACATCGCTTGGGGCTACACCTTC

d_call: NA
clone_size: few
j_call: TRBJ2-3
v_call: TRBV7-9
cdr3_length: 17
cdr3_aa: CASSQVPRPTLRNTQYF
cdr3_nt: TGTGCCAGCAGCCAGGTCCCCAGGCCAACCCTCCGAAATACGCAGTATTTT

d_call: NA
clone_size: NA
j_call: TRBJ2-2
v_call: TRBV13
cdr3_length: 16
cdr3_aa: CASSLMGGARTGELFF
cdr3_nt: TGTGCCAGCAGCTTAATGGGGGGGGCGCGGACCGGGGAGCTGTTTTTT

d_call: NA
clone_size: NA
j_call: TRBJ1-1
v_call: TRBV7-3
cdr3_length: 14
cdr3_aa: CASVTSAGNTEAFF
cdr3_nt: TGTGCCAGCGTCACAAGTGCGGGGAACACTGAAGCTTTCTTT

d_call: TRBD1
clone_size: few
j_call: TRBJ2-7
v_call: TRBV7-2
cdr3_length: 14
cdr3_aa: CASSLGGTAYEQYF
cdr3_nt: TGTGCCAGCAGCTTAGGTGGGACAGCCTACGAGCAGTACTTC

d_call: TRBD1
clone_size: NA
j_call: TRBJ1-5
v_call: TRBV6-5
cdr3_length: 15
cdr3_aa: CASSYSRTGGQPQHF
cdr3_nt: TGTGCCAGCAGTTACTCGAGGACAGGCGGTCAGCCCCAGCATTTT

d_call: NA
clone_size: NA
j_call: TRBJ1-1
v_call: TRBV2
cdr3_length: 14
cdr3_aa: CASSEQGPKTEAFF
cdr3_nt: TGTGCCAGCAGTGAACAGGGGCCGAAGACTGAAGCTTTCTTT

d_call: TRBD1
clone_size: NA
j_call: TRBJ1-1
v_call: TRBV10-2
cdr3_length: 15
cdr3_aa: CASSGSQGARTEAFF
cdr3_nt: TGCGCCAGCAGTGGGAGTCAGGGGGCAAGGACTGAAGCTTTCTTT

d_call: TRBD1
clone_size: NA
j_call: TRBJ1-2
v_call: TRBV5-6
cdr3_length: 13
cdr3_aa: CASSLDRGHGYTF
cdr3_nt: TGTGCCAGCAGCCTAGACAGGGGGCACGGCTACACCTTC

d_call: NA
clone_size: NA
j_call: TRBJ2-3
v_call: TRBV6-5
cdr3_length: 13
cdr3_aa: CASSYEYLNTQYF
cdr3_nt: TGTGCCAGCAGTTATGAGTACTTAAATACGCAGTATTTT

d_call: TRBD1
clone_size: NA
j_call: TRBJ2-7
v_call: TRBV27
cdr3_length: 14
cdr3_aa: CASSSRTGLHEQYF
cdr3_nt: TGTGCCAGCAGTTCACGGACAGGGCTCCACGAGCAGTACTTC

d_call: NA
clone_size: NA
j_call: TRBJ1-2
v_call: TRBV6-5
cdr3_length: 14
cdr3_aa: CASSYSNYIDGYTF
cdr3_nt: TGTGCCAGCAGTTACTCGAATTACATTGATGGCTACACCTTC

d_call: TRBD2
clone_size: NA
j_call: TRBJ2-7
v_call: TRBV5-1
cdr3_length: 14
cdr3_aa: CASSLSGEGYEQYF
cdr3_nt: TGCGCCAGCAGCTTGTCGGGGGAGGGTTACGAGCAGTACTTC

d_call: NA
clone_size: NA
j_call: TRBJ1-3
v_call: TRBV10-3
cdr3_length: 14
cdr3_aa: CAISAVRAGNTIYF
cdr3_nt: TGTGCCATCAGTGCGGTCAGGGCTGGAAACACCATATATTTT

d_call: TRBD2
clone_size: few
j_call: TRBJ2-7
v_call: TRBV7-2
cdr3_length: 15
cdr3_aa: CASSVSGGHSYEQYF
cdr3_nt: TGTGCCAGCAGCGTGAGCGGGGGCCACTCCTACGAGCAGTACTTC

d_call: TRBD2
clone_size: few
j_call: TRBJ2-1
v_call: TRBV5-1
cdr3_length: 16
cdr3_aa: CASSLPRLAAYNEQFF
cdr3_nt: TGCGCCAGCAGCTTGCCGAGACTAGCCGCCTACAATGAGCAGTTCTTC

d_call: TRBD1
clone_size: NA
j_call: TRBJ1-3
v_call: TRBV7-8
cdr3_length: 19
cdr3_aa: CASSLANRQGTSSGNTIYF
cdr3_nt: TGTGCCAGCAGCTTAGCGAACCGACAGGGTACCAGTTCTGGAAACACCATATATTTT

d_call: NA
clone_size: NA
j_call: TRBJ2-2
v_call: TRBV2
cdr3_length: 14
cdr3_aa: CASSQQGPTGELFF
cdr3_nt: TGTGCCAGCAGCCAACAGGGTCCCACCGGGGAGCTGTTTTTT

d_call: TRBD1
clone_size: NA
j_call: TRBJ2-1
v_call: TRBV11-2
cdr3_length: 15
cdr3_aa: CASSRPGTGSREQFF
cdr3_nt: TGTGCCAGCAGTCGACCCGGGACAGGGTCCCGTGAGCAGTTCTTC

d_call: TRBD1
clone_size: few
j_call: TRBJ2-3
v_call: TRBV7-9
cdr3_length: 15
cdr3_aa: CASSVGTGGTDTQYF
cdr3_nt: TGTGCCAGCAGCGTGGGGACAGGGGGCACAGATACGCAGTATTTT

d_call: TRBD2
clone_size: NA
j_call: TRBJ2-3
v_call: TRBV25-1
cdr3_length: 14
cdr3_aa: CASSERGRSDTQYF
cdr3_nt: TGTGCCAGCAGTGAGCGGGGGAGGTCAGATACGCAGTATTTT

d_call: NA
clone_size: NA
j_call: TRBJ2-5
v_call: TRBV6-1
cdr3_length: 13
cdr3_aa: CASRAGQQETQYF
cdr3_nt: TGTGCCAGCAGAGCCGGACAGCAAGAGACCCAGTACTTC

d_call: NA
clone_size: NA
j_call: TRBJ1-1
v_call: TRBV6-5
cdr3_length: 14
cdr3_aa: CASSPGGKNTEAFF
cdr3_nt: TGTGCCAGCAGTCCCGGCGGGAAGAACACTGAAGCTTTCTTT

d_call: NA
clone_size: NA
j_call: TRBJ1-3
v_call: TRBV7-6
cdr3_length: 14
cdr3_aa: CASSTRESGNTIYF
cdr3_nt: TGTGCCAGCAGCACCCGGGAATCTGGAAACACCATATATTTT

d_call: TRBD1
clone_size: NA
j_call: TRBJ2-7
v_call: TRBV9
cdr3_length: 16
cdr3_aa: CASSLSWTGGSYEQYF
cdr3_nt: TGTGCCAGCAGCCTTAGCTGGACAGGGGGTTCCTACGAGCAGTACTTC

d_call: NA
clone_size: once
j_call: TRBJ2-5
v_call: TRBV21-1
cdr3_length: 15
cdr3_aa: CASTSGWGEKETQYF
cdr3_nt: TGTGCCAGCACCTCTGGGTGGGGAGAGAAGGAGACCCAGTACTTC

d_call: TRBD1
clone_size: few
j_call: TRBJ2-7
v_call: TRBV29-1
cdr3_length: 13
cdr3_aa: CSVRRDRVSEQYF
cdr3_nt: TGCAGCGTCCGCCGGGACAGGGTATCCGAGCAGTACTTC

d_call: NA
clone_size: NA
j_call: TRBJ2-1
v_call: TRBV5-1
cdr3_length: 16
cdr3_aa: CASSLAIGRGPNEQFF
cdr3_nt: TGCGCCAGCAGCTTGGCCATCGGCAGGGGCCCCAATGAGCAGTTCTTC

d_call: NA
clone_size: few
j_call: TRBJ2-2
v_call: TRBV4-1
cdr3_length: 15
cdr3_aa: CASSRETGVTGELFF
cdr3_nt: TGCGCCAGCAGCCGGGAAACGGGAGTCACCGGGGAGCTGTTTTTT

d_call: NA
clone_size: once
j_call: TRBJ2-5
v_call: TRBV30
cdr3_length: 13
cdr3_aa: CAWTGNRFETQYF
cdr3_nt: TGTGCCTGGACCGGGAACCGGTTTGAGACCCAGTACTTC

d_call: TRBD1
clone_size: NA
j_call: TRBJ1-2
v_call: TRBV6-5
cdr3_length: 14
cdr3_aa: CASSYGTGASGYTF
cdr3_nt: TGTGCCAGCAGTTACGGGACAGGGGCCTCTGGCTACACCTTC

d_call: TRBD1
clone_size: NA
j_call: TRBJ1-3
v_call: TRBV4-1
cdr3_length: 15
cdr3_aa: CASSQGTGRTNTIYF
cdr3_nt: TGCGCCAGCAGCCAAGGGACAGGAAGAACGAACACCATATATTTT

d_call: NA
clone_size: many
j_call: TRBJ1-1
v_call: TRBV9
cdr3_length: 14
cdr3_aa: CASSPPVSGPEAFF
cdr3_nt: TGTGCCAGCAGCCCCCCGGTTTCTGGGCCTGAAGCTTTCTTT

d_call: TRBD2
clone_size: NA
j_call: TRBJ2-1
v_call: TRBV19
cdr3_length: 15
cdr3_aa: CASSIRAGGPYEQFF
cdr3_nt: TGTGCCAGTAGTATTCGTGCGGGGGGGCCCTATGAGCAGTTCTTC

d_call: NA
clone_size: NA
j_call: TRBJ2-2
v_call: TRBV2
cdr3_length: 16
cdr3_aa: CASSDRDSPNTGELFF
cdr3_nt: TGTGCCAGCAGTGATCGAGACTCTCCGAACACCGGGGAGCTGTTTTTT

d_call: TRBD2
clone_size: NA
j_call: TRBJ2-2
v_call: TRBV5-1
cdr3_length: 15
cdr3_aa: CASRYRGGPTGELFF
cdr3_nt: TGCGCCAGCAGGTACCGGGGGGGGCCCACCGGGGAGCTGTTTTTT

d_call: NA
clone_size: medium-sized
j_call: TRBJ1-1
v_call: TRBV6-5
cdr3_length: 13
cdr3_aa: CASSYQGSTEAFF
cdr3_nt: TGTGCCAGCAGTTACCAGGGGAGCACTGAAGCTTTCTTT

d_call: NA
clone_size: few
j_call: TRBJ1-1
v_call: TRBV7-9
cdr3_length: 14
cdr3_aa: CSSSPPGKGTEAFF
cdr3_nt: TGTTCCAGCAGCCCACCAGGGAAGGGGACTGAAGCCTTCTTT

d_call: NA
clone_size: NA
j_call: TRBJ2-3
v_call: TRBV6-5
cdr3_length: 15
cdr3_aa: CASRRVERATDTQYF
cdr3_nt: TGTGCCAGCAGGAGGGTCGAGAGGGCCACAGATACGCAGTATTTT

d_call: TRBD1
clone_size: NA
j_call: TRBJ2-6
v_call: TRBV7-2
cdr3_length: 16
cdr3_aa: CASSLRQGAGANVLTF
cdr3_nt: TGTGCCAGCAGCTTAAGACAGGGGGCAGGGGCCAACGTCCTGACTTTC

d_call: NA
clone_size: NA
j_call: TRBJ2-4
v_call: TRBV6-1
cdr3_length: 14
cdr3_aa: CASSEETGRNIQYF
cdr3_nt: TGTGCCAGCAGTGAAGAAACAGGGCGAAACATTCAGTACTTC

d_call: TRBD1
clone_size: NA
j_call: TRBJ1-1
v_call: TRBV9
cdr3_length: 14
cdr3_aa: CASSATGTGGEAFF
cdr3_nt: TGTGCTAGCAGCGCAACCGGGACAGGGGGAGAAGCTTTCTTT

d_call: NA
clone_size: NA
j_call: TRBJ1-6
v_call: TRBV11-2
cdr3_length: 15
cdr3_aa: CASTVGGFRNSPLHF
cdr3_nt: TGTGCCAGCACCGTGGGGGGGTTTCGAAATTCACCCCTCCACTTT

d_call: TRBD2
clone_size: NA
j_call: TRBJ2-5
v_call: TRBV7-3
cdr3_length: 15
cdr3_aa: CASSRTGTSIETQYF
cdr3_nt: TGTGCCAGCAGCCGAACCGGGACTAGCATCGAGACCCAGTACTTC

d_call: NA
clone_size: once
j_call: TRBJ1-2
v_call: TRBV30
cdr3_length: 13
cdr3_aa: CAWSVGQSYGYTF
cdr3_nt: TGTGCCTGGAGTGTTGGACAGAGCTATGGCTACACCTTC

d_call: NA
clone_size: NA
j_call: TRBJ2-7
v_call: TRBV2
cdr3_length: 13
cdr3_aa: CASRPGGNYEQYF
cdr3_nt: TGTGCCAGCAGGCCAGGGGGGAACTACGAGCAGTACTTC

d_call: NA
clone_size: NA
j_call: TRBJ1-2
v_call: TRBV6-5
cdr3_length: 14
cdr3_aa: CASSAQAANYGYTF
cdr3_nt: TGTGCCAGCAGTGCACAGGCAGCTAACTATGGCTACACCTTC